This T cell receptor (beta chain) is from a study of T-cell reconstitution after alpha-beta-depleted transplantation in children. This clonotype was counted ten times or more. The TCRbeta library incorporated unique molecular identifiers. Each CDR3 protein is one row after TCRdb ran MiXCR on the PCR reads. The profile shows roughly 89,000 distinct CDR3 sequences, 12% of them singletons. There are 14 residues in the CDR3. Germline assignment: CDR1 MNHNS and CDR2 SASEGT. Trimming took off 4 bases at V and 5 bases at J, with 12 bases between the two ends. The chain couples TRBV6-1 to TRBJ1-5, with D tentatively TRBD1 (6 bases). Sequencing used PBMCs from the stem cell graft donor, obtained from the stem cell graft. This sequence was found in a human donor who donated a stem cell graft to a child with inherited bone marrow failure. In nucleotides, the CDR3 is TGTGCCAGCAGTGGAGGGGGGGCTGATCAGCCCCAGCATTTT. Amino acids: CASSGGGADQPQHF.